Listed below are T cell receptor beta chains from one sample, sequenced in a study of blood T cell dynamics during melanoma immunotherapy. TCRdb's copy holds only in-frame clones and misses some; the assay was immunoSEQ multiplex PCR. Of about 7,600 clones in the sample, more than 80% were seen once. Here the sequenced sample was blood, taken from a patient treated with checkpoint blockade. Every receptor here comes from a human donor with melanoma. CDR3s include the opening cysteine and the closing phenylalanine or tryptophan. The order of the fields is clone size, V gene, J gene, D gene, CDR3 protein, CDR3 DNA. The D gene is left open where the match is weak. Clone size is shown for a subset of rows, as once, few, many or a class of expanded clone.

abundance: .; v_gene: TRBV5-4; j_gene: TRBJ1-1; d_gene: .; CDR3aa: CASTTLGESTEAFF; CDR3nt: TGTGCCAGCACAACTCTCGGGGAGAGCACTGAAGCTTTCTTT
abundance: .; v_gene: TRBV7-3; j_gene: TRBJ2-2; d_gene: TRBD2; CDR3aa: CASSSDIAGEAGELFF; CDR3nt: TGTGCCAGCAGCTCCGATATAGCGGGAGAGGCCGGGGAGCTGTTTTTT
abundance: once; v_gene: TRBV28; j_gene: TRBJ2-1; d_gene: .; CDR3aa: CASSFLREQFF; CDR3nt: TGTGCCAGCAGTTTTCTCCGTGAGCAGTTCTTC
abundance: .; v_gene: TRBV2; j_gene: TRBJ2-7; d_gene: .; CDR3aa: CASSEMRRLPLGSSEQYF; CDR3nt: TGTGCCAGCAGTGAAATGCGGAGACTCCCCCTGGGTTCGTCCGAGCAGTACTTC
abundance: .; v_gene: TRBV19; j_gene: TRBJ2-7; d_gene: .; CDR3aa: CASSRGGPYEQYF; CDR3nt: TGTGCCAGTAGTAGGGGGGGGCCCTACGAGCAGTACTTC
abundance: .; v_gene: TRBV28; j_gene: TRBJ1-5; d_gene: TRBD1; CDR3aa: CASSTYRDRGQGRSNQPQHF; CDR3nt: TGTGCCAGCAGCACTTACCGGGACAGGGGGCAAGGTCGCAGCAATCAGCCCCAGCATTTT
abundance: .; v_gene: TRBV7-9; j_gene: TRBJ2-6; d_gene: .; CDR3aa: CASSLLMAGLGANVLTF; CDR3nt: TGTGCCAGCAGCTTATTAATGGCAGGGCTTGGGGCCAACGTCCTGACTTTC
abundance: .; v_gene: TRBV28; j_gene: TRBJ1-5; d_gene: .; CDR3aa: CASNYPIHQPQHF; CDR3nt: TGTGCCAGCAATTACCCAATCCATCAGCCCCAGCATTTT
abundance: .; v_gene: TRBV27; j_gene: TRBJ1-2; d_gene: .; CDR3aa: CASSPGGRGDYGYTF; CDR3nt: TGTGCCAGCAGCCCCGGGGGGCGTGGAGACTATGGCTACACCTTC
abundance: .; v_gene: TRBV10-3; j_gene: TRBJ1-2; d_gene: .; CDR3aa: CAISPVVKPPTYGYTF; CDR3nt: TGTGCCATCAGTCCCGTGGTGAAACCCCCCACATATGGCTACACCTTC
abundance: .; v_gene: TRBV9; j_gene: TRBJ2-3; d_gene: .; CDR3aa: CASSLGKGGDTQYF; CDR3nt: TGTGCCAGCAGCCTAGGGAAGGGCGGAGATACGCAGTATTTT
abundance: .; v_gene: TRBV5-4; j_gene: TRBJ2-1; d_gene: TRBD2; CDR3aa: CASSLFVRREGREQFF; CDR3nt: TGTGCCAGCAGCTTGTTCGTTCGGCGGGAGGGCCGCGAGCAGTTCTTC
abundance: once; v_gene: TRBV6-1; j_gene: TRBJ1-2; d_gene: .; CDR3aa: CASSEDPNYGYTF; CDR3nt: TGTGCCAGCAGTGAGGATCCGAACTATGGCTACACCTTC
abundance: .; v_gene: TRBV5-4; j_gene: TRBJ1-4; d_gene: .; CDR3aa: CASSFGLANEKLFF; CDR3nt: TGTGCCAGCAGCTTTGGGTTGGCTAATGAAAAACTGTTTTTT
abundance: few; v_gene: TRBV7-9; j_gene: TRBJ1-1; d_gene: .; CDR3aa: CASSTQGNTEAFF; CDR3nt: TGTGCCAGCTCCACACAGGGGAACACTGAAGCTTTCTTT
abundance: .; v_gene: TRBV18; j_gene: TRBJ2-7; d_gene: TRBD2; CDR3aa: CASSPLSAGLANTYEQYF; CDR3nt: TGTGCCAGCTCACCGCTGTCGGCCGGACTAGCCAATACCTACGAGCAGTACTTC
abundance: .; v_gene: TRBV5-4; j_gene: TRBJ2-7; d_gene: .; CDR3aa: CASSLDTGFAHYEQYF; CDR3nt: TGTGCCAGCAGCTTGGATACGGGCTTTGCCCACTACGAGCAGTACTTC
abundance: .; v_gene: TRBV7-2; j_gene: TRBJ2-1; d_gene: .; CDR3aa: CASSLFETRFEIF; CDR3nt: TGTGCCAGCAGCTTATTTGAGACTAGGTTTGAAATCTTC
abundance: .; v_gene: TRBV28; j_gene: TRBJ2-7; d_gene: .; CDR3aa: CASSLLRDEQYF; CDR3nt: TGTGCCAGCAGTCTCCTTCGGGACGAGCAGTACTTC
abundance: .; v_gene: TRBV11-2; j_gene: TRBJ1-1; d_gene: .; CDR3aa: CASSLWPKGRRVWTEAFF; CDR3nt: TGTGCCAGCAGCTTATGGCCCAAGGGGAGGCGGGTCTGGACTGAAGCTTTCTTT
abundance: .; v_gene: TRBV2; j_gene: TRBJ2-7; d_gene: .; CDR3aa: CASSAPWGAPYEQYF; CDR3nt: TGTGCCAGCAGTGCCCCCTGGGGGGCACCCTACGAGCAGTACTTC
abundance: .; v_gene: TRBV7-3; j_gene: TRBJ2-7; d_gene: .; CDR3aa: CASSLTGESYEQYF; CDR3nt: TGTGCCAGCAGCTTAACCGGGGAGTCCTACGAGCAGTACTTC
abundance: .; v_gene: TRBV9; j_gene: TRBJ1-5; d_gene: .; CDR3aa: CASSVAGLSNQPQHF; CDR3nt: TGTGCCAGCAGCGTAGCAGGGCTTAGCAATCAGCCCCAGCATTTT
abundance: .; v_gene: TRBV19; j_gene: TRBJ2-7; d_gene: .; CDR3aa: CASSKVASFPYEQYF; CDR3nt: TGTGCCAGTAGTAAGGTAGCCTCTTTTCCCTACGAGCAGTACTTC
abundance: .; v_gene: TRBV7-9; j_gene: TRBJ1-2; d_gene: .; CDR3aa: CASSFNRDGYTF; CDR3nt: TGTGCCAGCAGCTTCAACAGAGATGGCTACACCTTC
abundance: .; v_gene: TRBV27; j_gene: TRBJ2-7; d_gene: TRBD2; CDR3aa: CASSLSALAGVLSYEQYF; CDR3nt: TGTGCCAGCAGTTTATCGGCACTAGCGGGAGTCCTTAGCTACGAGCAGTACTTC
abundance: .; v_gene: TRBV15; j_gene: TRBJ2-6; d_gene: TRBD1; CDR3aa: CATSRDKGTGSGANVLTF; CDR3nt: TGTGCCACCAGCAGAGATAAAGGGACAGGGTCTGGGGCCAACGTCCTGACTTTC
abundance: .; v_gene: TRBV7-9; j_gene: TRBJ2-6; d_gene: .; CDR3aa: CASSSMGSGANVLTF; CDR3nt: TGTGCCAGCAGCTCAATGGGCTCTGGGGCCAACGTCCTGACTTTC
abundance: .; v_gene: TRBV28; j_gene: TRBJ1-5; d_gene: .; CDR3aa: CASSSLTGGNQPQHF; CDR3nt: TGTGCCAGCAGTTCTTTGACCGGCGGCAATCAGCCCCAGCATTTT
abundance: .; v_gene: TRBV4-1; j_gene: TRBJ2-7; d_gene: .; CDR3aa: CASSQAPSVPYEQYF; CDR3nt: TGCGCCAGCAGCCAAGCCCCTAGCGTCCCCTACGAGCAGTACTTC
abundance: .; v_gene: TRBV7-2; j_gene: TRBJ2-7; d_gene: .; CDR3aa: CASSPQTGRGGYEQYF; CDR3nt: TGTGCCAGCAGCCCACAAACTGGCAGGGGTGGGTACGAGCAGTACTTC
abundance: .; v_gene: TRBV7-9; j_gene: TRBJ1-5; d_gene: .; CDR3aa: CASSLAGGNQPQHF; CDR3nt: TGTGCCAGCAGCTTAGCGGGGGGCAATCAGCCCCAGCATTTT
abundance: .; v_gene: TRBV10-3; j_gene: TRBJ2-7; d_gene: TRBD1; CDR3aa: CAIRTGGAEEQYF; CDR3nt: TGTGCCATCCGTACAGGGGGCGCGGAGGAGCAGTACTTC
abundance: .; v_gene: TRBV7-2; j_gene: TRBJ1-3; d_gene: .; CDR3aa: CASSLDRAGNTIYF; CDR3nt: TGTGCCAGCAGCTTAGACAGGGCTGGAAACACCATATATTTT
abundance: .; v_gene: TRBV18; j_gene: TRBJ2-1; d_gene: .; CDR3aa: CASSPLPAGSDEQFF; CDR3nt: TGTGCCAGCTCACCTTTACCCGCAGGGAGCGATGAGCAGTTCTTC
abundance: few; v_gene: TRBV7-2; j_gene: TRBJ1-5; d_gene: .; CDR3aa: CASSLSWSPNQPQHF; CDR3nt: TGTGCCAGCAGCTTATCCTGGAGCCCCAATCAGCCCCAGCATTTT
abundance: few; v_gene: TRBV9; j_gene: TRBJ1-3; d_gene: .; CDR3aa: CASSVVDFGNTIYF; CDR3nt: TGTGCCAGCAGCGTAGTTGACTTTGGAAACACCATATATTTT